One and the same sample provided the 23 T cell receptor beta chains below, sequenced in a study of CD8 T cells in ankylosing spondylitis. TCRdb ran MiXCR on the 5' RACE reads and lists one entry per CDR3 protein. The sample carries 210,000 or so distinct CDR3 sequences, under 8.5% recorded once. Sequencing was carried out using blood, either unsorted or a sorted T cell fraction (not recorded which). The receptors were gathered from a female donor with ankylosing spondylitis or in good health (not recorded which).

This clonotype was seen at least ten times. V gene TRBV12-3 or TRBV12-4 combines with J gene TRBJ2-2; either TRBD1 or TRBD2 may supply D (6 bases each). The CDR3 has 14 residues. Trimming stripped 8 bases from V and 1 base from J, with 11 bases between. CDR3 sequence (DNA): TGTGCCAGCTGCCGGGGGCGGAACACCGGGGAGCTGTTTTTT. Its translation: CASCRGRNTGELFF.

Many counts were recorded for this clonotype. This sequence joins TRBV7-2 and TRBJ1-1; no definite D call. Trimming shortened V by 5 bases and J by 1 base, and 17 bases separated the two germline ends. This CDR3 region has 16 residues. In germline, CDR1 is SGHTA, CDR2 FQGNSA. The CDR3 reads CASSESLRYRNTEAFF. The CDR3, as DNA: TGTGCCAGCAGCGAATCACTACGGTACCGGAACACTGAAGCTTTCTTT.

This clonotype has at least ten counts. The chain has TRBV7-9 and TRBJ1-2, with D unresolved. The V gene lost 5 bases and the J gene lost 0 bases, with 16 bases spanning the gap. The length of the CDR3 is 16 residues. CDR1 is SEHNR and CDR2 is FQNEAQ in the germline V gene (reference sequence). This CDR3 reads CASSPPDGSPNYGYTF. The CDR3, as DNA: TGTGCCAGCAGCCCTCCGGACGGAAGCCCTAACTATGGCTACACCTTC.

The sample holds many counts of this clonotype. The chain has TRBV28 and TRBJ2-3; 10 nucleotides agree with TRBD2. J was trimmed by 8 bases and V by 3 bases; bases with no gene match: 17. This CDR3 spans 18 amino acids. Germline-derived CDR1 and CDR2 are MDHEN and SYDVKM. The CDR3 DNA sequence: TGTGCCAGCAGTTTCCTGGCTAGCGGGAGAGGGATAGGTGGTACGCAGTATTTT. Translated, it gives CASSFLASGRGIGGTQYF.

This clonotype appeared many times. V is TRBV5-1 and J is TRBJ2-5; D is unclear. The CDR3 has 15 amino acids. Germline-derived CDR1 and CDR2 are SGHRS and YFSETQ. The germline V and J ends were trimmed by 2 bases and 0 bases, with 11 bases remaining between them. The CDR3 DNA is TGCGCCAGCAGCTTCTCAAGAGGCTACCAAGAGACCCAGTACTTC. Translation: CASSFSRGYQETQYF. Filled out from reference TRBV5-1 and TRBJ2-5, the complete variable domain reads KAGVTQTPRYLIKTRGQQVTLSCSPISGHRSVSWYQQTPGQGLQFLFEYFSETQRNKGNFPGRFSGRQFSNSRSEMNVSTLELGDSALYLCASSFSRGYQETQYFGPGTRLLVL.

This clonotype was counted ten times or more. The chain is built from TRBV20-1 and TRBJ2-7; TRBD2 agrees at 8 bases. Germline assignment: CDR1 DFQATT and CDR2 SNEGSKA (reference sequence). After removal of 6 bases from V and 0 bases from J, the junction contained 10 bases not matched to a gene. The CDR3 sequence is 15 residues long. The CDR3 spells CSASSAGTSSYEQYF. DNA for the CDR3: TGCAGTGCCTCGTCAGCCGGGACTAGCTCCTACGAGCAGTACTTC.

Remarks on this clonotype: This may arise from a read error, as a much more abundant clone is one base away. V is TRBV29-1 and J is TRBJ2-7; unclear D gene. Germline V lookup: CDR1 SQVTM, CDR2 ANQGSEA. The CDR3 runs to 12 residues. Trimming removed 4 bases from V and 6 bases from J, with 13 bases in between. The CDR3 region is CSVARSPAEQYF. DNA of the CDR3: TGCAGCGTTGCGAGGAGCCCCGCCGAGCAGTACTTC.

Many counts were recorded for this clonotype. CDR3 in DNA: TGCGCCAGCAGTGAGTCAAGGGCTAGTGAGTACAATGAGCAGTTCTTC. As protein: CASSESRASEYNEQFF. The genes are TRBV10-2 and TRBJ2-1; no firm D call. The CDR3 covers 16 residues. Germline values: CDR1 WSHSY, CDR2 SAAADI. With 0 bases removed from V and 4 bases from J, the gap between germline ends came to 13 bases.

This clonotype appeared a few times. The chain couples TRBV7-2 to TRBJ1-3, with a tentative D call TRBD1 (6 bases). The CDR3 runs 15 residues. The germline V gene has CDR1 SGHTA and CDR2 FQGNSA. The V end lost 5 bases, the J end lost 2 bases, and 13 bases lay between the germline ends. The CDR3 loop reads CASSPRTVTGNTIYF. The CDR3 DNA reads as TGTGCCAGCAGCCCACGGACAGTGACTGGAAACACCATATATTTT.

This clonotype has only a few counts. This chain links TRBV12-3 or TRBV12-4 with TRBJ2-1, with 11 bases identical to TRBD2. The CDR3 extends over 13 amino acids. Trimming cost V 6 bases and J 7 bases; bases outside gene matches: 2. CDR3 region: CASRASGRNEQFF. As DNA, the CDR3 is TGTGCCAGCAGGGCTAGCGGGAGGAATGAGCAGTTCTTC.

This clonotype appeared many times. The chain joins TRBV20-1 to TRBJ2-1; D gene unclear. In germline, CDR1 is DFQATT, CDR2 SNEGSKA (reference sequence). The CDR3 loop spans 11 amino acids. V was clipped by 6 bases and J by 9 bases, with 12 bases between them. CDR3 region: CSARNFGEQFF. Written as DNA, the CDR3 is TGCAGTGCGCGGAATTTCGGTGAGCAGTTCTTC.

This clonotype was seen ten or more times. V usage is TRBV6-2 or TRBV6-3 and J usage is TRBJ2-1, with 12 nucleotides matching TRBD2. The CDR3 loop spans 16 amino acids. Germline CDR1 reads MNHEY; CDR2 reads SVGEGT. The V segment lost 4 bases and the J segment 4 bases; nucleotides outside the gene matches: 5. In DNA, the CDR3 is TGTGCCAGCAGTTCTCGGACTAGCGGGATTTACAATGAGCAGTTCTTC. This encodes CASSSRTSGIYNEQFF.

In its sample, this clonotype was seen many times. CDR3 protein: CASKRAEAFF. In DNA, the CDR3 is TGTGCCAGCAAGAGGGCTGAAGCTTTCTTT. This chain links TRBV7-3 with TRBJ1-1; the D is unclear. This CDR3 comprises 10 residues. With 7 bases removed from V and 6 bases from J, the gap between germline ends came to 6 bases. CDR1 SGHTA and CDR2 FQGTGA come from the germline V gene.

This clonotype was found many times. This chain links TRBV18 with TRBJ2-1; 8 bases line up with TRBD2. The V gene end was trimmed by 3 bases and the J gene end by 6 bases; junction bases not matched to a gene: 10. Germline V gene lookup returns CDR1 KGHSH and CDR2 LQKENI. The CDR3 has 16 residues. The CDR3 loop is CASSPGREGLSNEQFF. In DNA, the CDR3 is TGTGCCAGCTCACCTGGACGGGAGGGCCTATCCAATGAGCAGTTCTTC.

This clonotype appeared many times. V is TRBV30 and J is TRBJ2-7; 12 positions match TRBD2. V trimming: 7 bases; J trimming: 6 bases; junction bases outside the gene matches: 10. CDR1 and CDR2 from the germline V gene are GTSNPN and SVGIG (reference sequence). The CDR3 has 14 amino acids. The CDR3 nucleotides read TGTGCCTACAGGACTAGCGGGAATTATGGCGAGCAGTACTTC. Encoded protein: CAYRTSGNYGEQYF.

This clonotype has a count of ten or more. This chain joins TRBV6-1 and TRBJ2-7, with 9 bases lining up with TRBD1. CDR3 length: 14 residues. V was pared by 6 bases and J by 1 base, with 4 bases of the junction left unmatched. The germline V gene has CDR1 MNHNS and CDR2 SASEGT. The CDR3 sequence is CASSRDRVSYEQYF. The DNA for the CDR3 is TGTGCCAGCAGCCGGGACAGGGTATCCTACGAGCAGTACTTC.

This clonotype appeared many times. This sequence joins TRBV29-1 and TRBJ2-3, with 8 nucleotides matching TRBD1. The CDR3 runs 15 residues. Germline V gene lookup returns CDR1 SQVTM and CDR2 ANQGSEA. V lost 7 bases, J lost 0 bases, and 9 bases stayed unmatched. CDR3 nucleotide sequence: TGCAGCGGGTCAGGGGGCCTTAAAAGCACAGATACGCAGTATTTT. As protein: CSGSGGLKSTDTQYF.

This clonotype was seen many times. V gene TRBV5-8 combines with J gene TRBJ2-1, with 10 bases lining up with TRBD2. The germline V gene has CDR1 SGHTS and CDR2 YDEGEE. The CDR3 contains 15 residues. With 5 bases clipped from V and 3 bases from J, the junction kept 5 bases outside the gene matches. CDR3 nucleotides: TGTGCCAGCAGTTCACTAGCGGGGCGCTACAATGAGCAGTTCTTC. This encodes CASSSLAGRYNEQFF.

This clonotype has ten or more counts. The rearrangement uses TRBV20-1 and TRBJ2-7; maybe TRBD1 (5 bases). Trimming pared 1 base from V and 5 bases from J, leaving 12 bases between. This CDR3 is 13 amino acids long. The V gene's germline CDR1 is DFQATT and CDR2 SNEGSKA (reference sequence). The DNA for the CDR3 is TGCAGTGCTAGAGGGCAGGGCCGGAACGAGCAGTACTTC. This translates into CSARGQGRNEQYF.

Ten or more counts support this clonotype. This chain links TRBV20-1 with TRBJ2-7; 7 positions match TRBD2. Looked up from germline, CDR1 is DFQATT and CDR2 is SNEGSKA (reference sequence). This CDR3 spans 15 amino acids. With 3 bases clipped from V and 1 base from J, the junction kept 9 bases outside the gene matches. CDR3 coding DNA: TGCAGTGCTAGTTGGTCCCAGCGGGGTTCCTACGAGCAGTACTTC. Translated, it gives CSASWSQRGSYEQYF.

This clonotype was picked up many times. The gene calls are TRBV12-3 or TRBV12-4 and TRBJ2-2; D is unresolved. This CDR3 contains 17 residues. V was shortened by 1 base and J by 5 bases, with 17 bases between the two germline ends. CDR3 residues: CASSLDYLHGRTGELFF. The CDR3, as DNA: TGTGCCAGCAGTTTAGACTACCTCCACGGGCGGACCGGGGAGCTGTTTTTT.

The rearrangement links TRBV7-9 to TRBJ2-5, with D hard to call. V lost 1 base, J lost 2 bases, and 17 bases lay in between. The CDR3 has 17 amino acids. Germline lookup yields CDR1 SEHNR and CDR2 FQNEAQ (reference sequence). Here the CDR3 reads CASSLDPVHKDQETQYF. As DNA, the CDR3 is TGTGCCAGCAGCTTAGATCCGGTACACAAAGATCAAGAGACCCAGTACTTC.

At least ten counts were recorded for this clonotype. This chain's CDR3 is CSVLGLAGGETQYF. As DNA, the CDR3 is TGCAGCGTGCTAGGACTAGCGGGAGGAGAGACCCAGTACTTC. The rearrangement joins TRBV29-1 to TRBJ2-5; 14 bases match TRBD2. Germline CDR1 and CDR2: SQVTM and ANQGSEA. The CDR3 is 14 residues long. The V segment lost 6 bases and the J segment 4 bases; nucleotides outside the gene matches: 4. The whole variable domain, remainder taken from reference TRBV29-1 and TRBJ2-5, is SAVISQKPSRDICQRGTSLTIQCQVDSQVTMMFWYRQQPGQSLTLIATANQGSEATYESGFVIDKFPISRPNLTFSTLTVSNMSPEDSSIYLCSVLGLAGGETQYFGPGTRLLVL.